This entry lists 5 T cell receptor beta chains sequenced from one sample in a study of T cell repertoires in cytomegalovirus infection. From the reads, TCRdb called clonotypes with MiXCR, one entry per CDR3 protein. In the table there are 650,000 to 900,000 distinct CDR3 sequences, about 31% of which are singletons. Their cognate antigens are unknown. The sequencing here drew on cultured CD8+ T cells from PBMCs, taken from culture after CMV antigen stimulation. These receptors were obtained from a human donor in good health (CMV status not recorded). Some clones in this sample may be carry-over from other donors' samples.

The chain employs TRBV4-3 and TRBJ1-1, with D possibly matching TRBD1 (5 bases). Per germline, CDR1 LGHNA and CDR2 YSLEER. This CDR3 has 12 residues. Trimming removed 3 bases from V and 8 bases from J, with 10 bases in between. The CDR3 protein is CASSQRSGEAFF. The DNA of the CDR3 is TGCGCCAGCAGCCAGCGCTCAGGGGAAGCTTTCTTT.

CDR3 DNA sequence: TGTGCCAGCAGACCAACTACGGACAGGTTTGGGAATCAGCCCCAGCATTTT. It translates to CASRPTTDRFGNQPQHF. This chain connects TRBV12-3 or TRBV12-4 to TRBJ1-5; 7 bases align to TRBD1. CDR3 length: 17 amino acids. The junction had 15 bases not matched to a gene; V was cut back by 6 bases and J by 4 bases.

This clonotype was observed a handful of times. The chain links TRBV6-5 to TRBJ2-1; TRBD1 aligns across 10 bases. The germline gives CDR1 MNHEY, CDR2 SVGAGI. With V trimmed by 8 bases and J by 6 bases, 13 bases remained unmatched. There are 16 residues in the CDR3. The CDR3, as DNA: TGTGCCAGCGGATTACCAAGGGACAGGGGAGTCAATGAGCAGTTCTTC. Translated, it gives CASGLPRDRGVNEQFF.

V and J are TRBV12-3 or TRBV12-4 and TRBJ2-1; D unresolved. V was cut by 6 bases and J by 1 base, with 10 bases left in between. This CDR3 spans 14 amino acids. CDR3 in DNA: TGTGCCAGCAGATCCCGGGCTTCCTACAATGAGCAGTTCTTC. Its translation is CASRSRASYNEQFF.

The chain employs TRBV6-5 and TRBJ2-1; no clear D. CDR1 and CDR2 from the germline V gene are MNHEY and SVGAGI. V dropped 5 bases and J dropped 6 bases, with 11 bases sitting between them. This CDR3 is 13 amino acids long. As DNA, the CDR3 is TGTGCCAGCAGTCCTCCGGGCTCCAATGAGCAGTTCTTC. Protein product: CASSPPGSNEQFF.